These 28 T cell receptor beta chains were sequenced from one sample in a study of tissue T cells after allogeneic stem cell transplantation. Time point noted: mouse harvest day 14 after allogeneic transplant. The graft held 10^6 splenic CD5+ T cells and 10^7 T-cell-depleted bone marrow cells. Here immunoSEQ multiplex PCR was the method, and the copy in TCRdb shows in-frame clones only, minus some. The sample lists roughly 8,100 clones; 37% were seen once. Sequencing was carried out using skin. The receptors here all came from a female BALB/c mouse given C57BL/6 T cells with graft-versus-host disease after an allogeneic hematopoietic cell transplant.

This clone was observed a few times. Genes here carry mouse names. From the germline J gene comes the end of the CDR3, since the read stops 1 residue before it. V gene TRBV22 combines with J gene TRBJ1-1; the D segment call TRBD1 is taken from the table without a DNA check. TRBV22 counts as a pseudogene. This CDR3 has 14 residues. The CDR3 bases that were read are TGTGCCAGCAGTTGTGGGGACAAAAACACAGAAGTCTTC. It codes for CASSCGDKNTEVF. The whole CDR3 sequence reads CASSCGDKNTEVFF.

By sample fraction, this clone is medium-sized. Gene names denote mouse genes. The CDR3 extends 1 residue past the end of the read, so its final part is completed from the germline J gene. This chain links TRBV26 with TRBJ2-2, with TRBD1 identical over 11 bases. J gave up 3 bases and V 5 bases, and 2 bases lay outside the gene matches. Looked up from germline, CDR1 is KGHPV and CDR2 is FQNQEV (reference sequence). The CDR3 has 15 residues. This CDR3 is CASSGQGAHTGQLYF. CDR3 DNA, as far as it was read: TGTGCCAGCAGTGGACAGGGGGCACACACCGGGCAGCTCTAC.

About this clone itself: Any gene name here is a mouse gene name. From the germline J gene comes the end of the CDR3, since the read stops 1 residue before it. This rearrangement joins TRBV12-2 to TRBJ2-5, with 7 bases that match TRBD1. Germline lookup yields CDR1 SGHLS and CDR2 HYDKME. CDR3 size: 14 residues. V shed 2 bases, J shed 2 bases, and the junction held 3 bases outside the gene matches. The sequenced CDR3 bases are TGTGCCAGCTCTCCCCAGGGGGTCCAAGACACCCAGTAC. It specifies CASSPQGVQDTQY. The whole CDR3 reads CASSPQGVQDTQYF.

This clone was picked up one time. The genes are named according to mouse. The read ends 1 residue shy of where the CDR3 ends; the end is completed using the germline J gene. This rearrangement joins TRBV13-3 to TRBJ2-2; 7 nucleotides align to TRBD2. This CDR3 contains 15 residues. The V segment lost 1 base and the J segment 1 base; nucleotides outside the gene matches: 1. Germline V gene lookup returns CDR1 NNHDY and CDR2 SYVADS. The CDR3 reads CASSDMGGNTGQLYF. Partial CDR3 DNA: TGTGCCAGCAGTGATATGGGGGGAAACACCGGGCAGCTCTAC.

Comment on this clone: The gene symbols are mouse symbols. The CDR3 end is not reached by the read, which stops 1 residue before it; the germline J gene fills it in. V is TRBV19 and J is TRBJ1-5; 8 bases are shared with TRBD1. This CDR3 is built from 15 residues. Trimming at V came to 5 bases and at J to 2 bases, leaving 6 bases not matched to a gene. The V gene's germline CDR1 is FNHDT and CDR2 SITEND (reference sequence). CDR3 DNA, as far as it was read: TGTGCCAGCAGCCCCACAGGGGGGGACAACCAGGCTCCGCTT. Protein sequence: CASSPTGGDNQAPL. The full CDR3 protein reads CASSPTGGDNQAPLF.

Worth noting for this clone: The genes and germline here are from mouse. The read stops 1 residue short of the end of the CDR3; the missing end is completed from the germline J gene. J is TRBJ1-4 and V is TRBV13-1; a possible D gene is TRBD1 (5 bases). The ends were cut back, 4 bases at V and 0 bases at J, with 7 bases in the middle. This CDR3 is 14 amino acids long. Germline V gene lookup returns CDR1 NSHNY and CDR2 SYGAGN. The covered CDR3 bases are TGTGCCAGCAGTCGACAGTTTTCCAACGAAAGATTATTT. Translation: CASSRQFSNERLF. The CDR3 as a whole reads CASSRQFSNERLFF.

Of note for this clone: Gene names denote mouse genes. The read ends 1 residue before the CDR3 terminus; that terminus is restored from the germline J gene. The chain uses TRBV26 and TRBJ1-1; TRBD1 might be the D (6 bases). The CDR3 runs to 13 residues. V lost 4 bases and J lost 4, with 10 bases in between. Germline loops: CDR1 KGHPV, CDR2 FQNQEV (reference sequence). The CDR3 DNA, read in part, is TGTGCCAGCAGTCCCAGGGGAGGCACAGAAGTCTTC. Translating it yields CASSPRGGTEVF. The full CDR3 protein is CASSPRGGTEVFF. The variable domain in full, with the rest retrieved from reference TRBV26 and TRBJ1-1, is NSKVIQTPRYLVKGQGQKAKMRCIPEKGHPVVFWYQQNKNNEFKFLINFQNQEVLQQIDMTEKRFSAECPSNSPCSLEIQSSEAGDSALYLCASSPRGGTEVFFGKGTRLTVV.

This clone was observed a handful of times. The germline and genes are mouse ones. The CDR3 loop reads CASSPRGGAEQFF. The DNA read from the CDR3 is TGTGCCAGCAGCCCCAGGGGAGGTGCTGAGCAGTTC. The chain joins TRBV3 to TRBJ2-1; weak D call: TRBD1 (6 bases). The read falls 1 residue short of the CDR3 end, and the missing part is taken from the germline J gene. Per germline, CDR1 SNHLY and CDR2 FYNGKV (reference sequence). Between the trimmed V and J ends, which lost 5 bases and 6 bases, there was a span of 11 bases. This CDR3 has 13 amino acids. The full variable domain, completed using reference TRBV3 and TRBJ2-1, is GPKVLQIPSHQIIDMGQMVTLNCDPVSNHLYFYWYKQILGQQMEFLVNFYNGKVMEKSKLFKDQFSVERPDGSYFTLKIQPTALEDSAVYFCASSPRGGAEQFFGPGTRLTVL.

By its share, this clone is medium-sized. Genes here carry mouse names. The DNA ends 1 residue before the CDR3 does, and the rest of the CDR3 is filled in from the germline J gene. This sequence joins TRBV15 and TRBJ1-1; perhaps TRBD1 as D (5 bases). CDR1 and CDR2 from the germline V gene are SGHND and FRSKSL. The V end lost 7 bases, the J end lost 0 bases, and 9 bases lay between the germline ends. The CDR3 sequence is 13 residues long. The CDR3 bases that were read are TGTGCCAGCATCGGGACGGCAAACACAGAAGTCTTC. It is translated as CASIGTANTEVF. The whole CDR3 reads CASIGTANTEVFF.

Within the sample, this clone is medium-sized. Gene names follow the mouse nomenclature. The missing CDR3 end, 1 residue past where the read stops, is filled in from the germline J gene. Distinct nucleotide sequences in the sample also encode this CDR3. This chain links TRBV26 with TRBJ1-1; TRBD1 is a possible D gene (5 bases). V was pared by 3 bases and J by 1 base, with 6 bases between. This CDR3 has 13 amino acids. Germline V gives CDR1 KGHPV, CDR2 FQNQEV (reference sequence). The DNA read from the CDR3 is TGTGCCAGCAGTCTTCAGGGGAACACAGAAGTCTTC. Its translation is CASSLQGNTEVF. The CDR3 in full is CASSLQGNTEVFF.

Of note for this clone: Genes and germline are mouse. Read coverage stops 1 residue before the CDR3 terminus; the germline J gene supplies the remainder. V gene TRBV15 combines with J gene TRBJ2-7, with 11 bases fitting TRBD2. Germline lookup yields CDR1 SGHND and CDR2 FRSKSL. The CDR3 totals 14 residues. V lost 4 bases and J lost 2; bases outside the gene matches: 1. CDR3 DNA, as far as it was read: TGTGCCAGCAGTTCGACTGGGGGGGCCTATGAACAGTAC. As protein: CASSSTGGAYEQY. The full CDR3 protein reads CASSSTGGAYEQYF. Supplemented by reference TRBV15 and TRBJ2-7, the full variable domain reads DAGVTQTPRHEVAEKGQTIILKCEPVSGHNDLFWYRQTKIQGLELLSYFRSKSLMEDGGAFKDRFKAEMLNSSFSTLKIQPTEPKDSAVYLCASSSTGGAYEQYFGPGTRLTVL.

This clone was found a few times. The listed genes are named as in mouse. With the read ending 1 residue before the CDR3 end, the germline J gene is used to fill in that end. This chain uses TRBV12-1 with TRBJ2-1; tentatively, D is TRBD1 (6 bases). The germline V gene has CDR1 SGHSN and CDR2 HYEKVE. Trimming stripped 0 bases from V and 1 base from J, with 6 bases between. This CDR3 spans 14 amino acids. This CDR3 reads CASSLGTNYAEQFF. CDR3 bases read: TGTGCCAGCTCTCTCGGGACAAACTATGCTGAGCAGTTC.

In its sample, this clone was seen a few times. Mouse gene names and germline throughout. The read terminates 1 residue ahead of where the CDR3 ends, so the germline J gene completes it. This chain links TRBV26 with TRBJ2-5, with TRBD2 identical over 11 bases. The CDR3 spans 15 residues. Germline CDR1 is KGHPV and CDR2 is FQNQEV (reference sequence). V trimming: 2 bases; J trimming: 6 bases; junction bases outside the gene matches: 4. CDR3 sequence reads: CASSLNWGGADTQYF. Incomplete CDR3 DNA: TGTGCCAGCAGTCTGAACTGGGGGGGCGCGGACACCCAGTAC.

Note on this clone: Mouse names are used for the genes. The read halts 1 residue ahead of the CDR3 end, with the missing end drawn from the germline J gene. This chain connects TRBV3 to TRBJ1-2; no definite D call. The CDR3 runs 14 residues. Per the germline V gene, CDR1 is SNHLY and CDR2 is FYNGKV (reference sequence). The V and J ends lost 1 base and 4 bases respectively, with 10 bases between them. CDR3 sequence reads: CASSLELGGSDYTF. CDR3 DNA, as far as it was read: TGTGCCAGCAGCTTAGAATTGGGAGGCTCCGACTACACC.

A word on this clone: Mouse gene names apply. The CDR3 goes on 1 residue after the read ends, and that part is filled in from the germline J gene. This chain joins TRBV2 and TRBJ2-1; TRBD2 matches 9 bases. The CDR3 has 15 residues. J was trimmed by 6 bases and V by 0 bases; bases with no gene match: 3. CDR1 and CDR2 (germline): LGHNA, YSYQKL. The covered CDR3 bases are TGTGCCAGCAGCCAAGAGCTGGGGGGGATTGCTGAGCAGTTC. Protein product: CASSQELGGIAEQF. The CDR3 reads in full as CASSQELGGIAEQFF.

Only a few counts were recorded for this clone. Gene names and germline match the mouse. The read ends 1 residue early relative to the CDR3; the germline J gene fills the gap. The chain couples TRBV20 to TRBJ1-2, with 7 bases that match TRBD1. The CDR3 runs 12 residues. Germline loops: CDR1 GFQATS, CDR2 STVNSAI. V shed 8 bases and J 0 bases; nucleotides not matched to a gene: 3. The DNA read from the CDR3 is TGTGGTCACAGGGGTACAAACTCCGACTACACC. It is translated as CGHRGTNSDYT. In full, the CDR3 reads CGHRGTNSDYTF.

This clone was seen only a few times. Genes and germline are mouse. The read falls 1 residue short of the CDR3 end, and the missing part is taken from the germline J gene. The V and J genes are TRBV12-2 and TRBJ1-5; 8 nucleotides line up with TRBD1. The CDR3 spans 16 residues. V shed 4 bases and J 0 bases; nucleotides not matched to a gene: 7. The germline V gene has CDR1 SGHLS and CDR2 HYDKME. CDR3 bases read: TGTGCCAGCTCCCTTGGACAGGGCTATAACAACCAGGCTCCGCTT. Its translation is CASSLGQGYNNQAPL. In full, the CDR3 reads CASSLGQGYNNQAPLF. Filled out from reference TRBV12-2 and TRBJ1-5, the complete variable domain reads NSGVVQSPRYIIKGKGERSILKCIPISGHLSVAWYQQTQGQELKFFIQHYDKMERDKGNLPSRFSVQQFDDYHSEMNMSALELEDSAVYFCASSLGQGYNNQAPLFGEGTRLSVL.

Relative to its sample, this clone is medium-sized. Gene names are mouse gene names. The CDR3 goes on 1 residue after the read ends, and that part is filled in from the germline J gene. The genes are TRBV26 and TRBJ1-2; the D is unclear. The V end lost 2 bases, the J end lost 2 bases, and 3 bases lay between the germline ends. CDR3 length: 12 amino acids. CDR1 is KGHPV and CDR2 is FQNQEV in the germline V gene (reference sequence). CDR3: CASSLGNSDYTF. The part of the CDR3 DNA that was read is TGTGCCAGCAGTCTGGGGAACTCCGACTACACC.

Concerning this clone: Genes here carry mouse names. The read gets to within 1 residue of the CDR3 end, and the germline J gene fills in the rest. The chain has TRBV16 and TRBJ2-5; D remains ambiguous. The V gene's germline CDR1 is SGHSA and CDR2 FRNQAP. Trimming took 1 base from V and 4 from J, leaving 9 bases between them. This CDR3 has 14 residues. The CDR3 here is CASSLGGLEDTQYF. The part of the CDR3 DNA that was read is TGTGCAAGCAGCTTAGGAGGGTTAGAAGACACCCAGTAC.

As concerns this clone: Gene labels here are mouse ones. The read stops 1 residue short of the end of the CDR3; the missing end is completed from the germline J gene. The rearrangement links TRBV23 to TRBJ2-7. This CDR3 spans 12 amino acids. CDR1 and CDR2 (germline): KGHTA, FQNQQP. The chain's CDR3 is CASSLVSYEQYF. The part of the CDR3 DNA that was read is TGTGCCAGCAGTCTGGTCAGCTATGAACAGTAC.

About this clone itself: Genes and germline come from the mouse. The read halts 1 residue ahead of the CDR3 end, with the missing end drawn from the germline J gene. This chain links TRBV26 with TRBJ1-1, with 9 bases lining up with TRBD1. CDR1 and CDR2 (germline): KGHPV, FQNQEV (reference sequence). The V and J ends lost 6 bases and 4 bases, in that order; junction bases with no gene match: 6. CDR3 length: 14 residues. The CDR3 DNA, read in part, is TGTGCCAGCAGGGATCCGGGACAGGGCACAGAAGTCTTC. This gives the protein CASRDPGQGTEVF. The full-length CDR3 reads as CASRDPGQGTEVFF.

On this clone itself: Gene names denote mouse genes. The CDR3 end lies 1 residue beyond the end of the read and is filled in from the germline J gene. The chain uses TRBV19 and TRBJ1-1; D is unresolved. The CDR3 totals 14 residues. CDR1 FNHDT and CDR2 SITEND come from the germline V gene (reference sequence). V was trimmed by 6 bases and J by 0 bases, leaving 12 bases between them. The sequenced CDR3 bases are TGTGCCAGCACCCCGACAATTGCAAACACAGAAGTCTTC. Translated, it gives CASTPTIANTEVF. The entire CDR3 sequence reads CASTPTIANTEVFF. The variable domain in full, completed from reference TRBV19 and TRBJ1-1, reads GGIITQTPKFLIGQEGQKLTLKCQQNFNHDTMYWYRQDSGKGLRLIYYSITENDLQKGDLSEGYDASREKKSSFSLTVTSAQKNEMAVFLCASTPTIANTEVFFGKGTRLTVV.

This clone is labeled medium-sized (0.01 to 0.1%). Gene names refer to mouse genes. The CDR3 extends 1 residue past the end of the read, so its final part is completed from the germline J gene. This rearrangement joins TRBV26 to TRBJ2-7; TRBD1 matches at 8 bases. This CDR3 comprises 13 residues. The V gene end was trimmed by 4 bases and the J gene end by 4 bases; junction bases not matched to a gene: 3. Per the germline V gene, CDR1 is KGHPV and CDR2 is FQNQEV (reference sequence). The DNA read from the CDR3 is TGTGCCAGCAGTCCCCGGACAGGGTATGAACAGTAC. Protein sequence: CASSPRTGYEQY. The full CDR3 is CASSPRTGYEQYF.

Details on this clone: Here the gene names and germline are mouse. The read stops 1 residue short of the end of the CDR3; the missing end is completed from the germline J gene. The same CDR3 also results from other DNA sequences found in this sample. This chain connects TRBV13-3 to TRBJ1-3; D gene uncertain. This CDR3 region has 14 residues. V gave up 2 bases and J gave up 0 bases, with 6 bases separating them. From germline, CDR1 is NNHDY and CDR2 SYVADS. The sequenced CDR3 bases are TGTGCCAGCAGTGACAGGAGTTCTGGAAATACGCTCTAT. It specifies CASSDRSSGNTLY. The whole CDR3 reads CASSDRSSGNTLYF.

As for this clone: Gene names are mouse gene names. The read is 1 residue too short to cover the CDR3 end, so that end is filled in from the germline J gene. The chain is built from TRBV26 and TRBJ2-5; D is undetermined. Trimming took off 6 bases at V and 6 bases at J, with 7 bases between the two ends. The CDR3 totals 11 residues. CDR1 and CDR2 (germline): KGHPV, FQNQEV (reference sequence). The CDR3 DNA, read in part, is TGTGCCAGCAGCCCGGGGGACACCCAGTAC. Its protein is CASSPGDTQY. The whole CDR3 region reads CASSPGDTQYF.

As regards this clone: Gene names are the mouse ones. The read ends 1 residue before the CDR3 terminus; that terminus is restored from the germline J gene. The chain couples TRBV31 to TRBJ2-3, with 9 nucleotides matching TRBD2. The CDR3 is 16 residues long. With V trimmed by 1 base and J by 0 bases, 5 bases remained unmatched. Germline CDR1 and CDR2: GKSSPN and SITVG. The DNA read from the CDR3 is TGTGCCTGGAGTCCCGGGACTGGGACTAGTGCAGAAACGCTGTAT. Translated, it gives CAWSPGTGTSAETLY. The CDR3 as a whole reads CAWSPGTGTSAETLYF.

Concerning this clone: Germline and genes: mouse. Read sequence stops 1 residue before the CDR3 end, and the germline J gene provides the missing end. The genes are TRBV29 and TRBJ2-2; 10 bases are shared with TRBD1. J gave up 4 bases and V 6 bases, and 5 bases lay outside the gene matches. This CDR3 region has 15 residues. Per the germline V gene, CDR1 is MSHET and CDR2 is SYDVDS. CDR3 protein: CASRRQGAGTGQLYF. The sequenced CDR3 bases are TGTGCTAGCAGGCGACAGGGGGCCGGCACCGGGCAGCTCTAC.

Notes on this clone: Each gene name is a mouse one. The part of the CDR3 DNA that was read is TGTGCCAGCAGTCGGGACAGGCACACAGAAGTCTTC. Translation: CASSRDRHTEVF. The complete CDR3 protein is CASSRDRHTEVFF. This chain connects TRBV26 to TRBJ1-1; TRBD1 agrees at 8 bases. The read ends 1 residue early relative to the CDR3; the germline J gene fills the gap. The CDR3 is 13 amino acids. With V trimmed by 4 bases and J by 3 bases, 1 base remained unmatched. CDR1 is KGHPV, CDR2 FQNQEV, per germline (reference sequence).